This T cell receptor (beta chain) was recorded in a study of blood T cell repertoires in COVID-19. There are 19 residues in the CDR3. Trimming took 5 bases from V and 5 from J, leaving 27 bases between them. Looked up from germline, CDR1 is MDHEN and CDR2 is SYDVKM. Libraries were prepared by immunoSEQ multiplex PCR; TCRdb keeps only in-frame clonotypes and omits some of them. Of more than 300,000 clones in the sample, around 91% were seen once. Sequencing input: peripheral blood. The source of this sequence is a woman between 18 and 30 years old who had recovered from COVID-19. The chain has TRBV28 and TRBJ2-2; possible D gene TRBD2, 6 bases. The CDR3 protein is CASSPYRQRVGPGTGELFF. The CDR3 nucleotides read TGTGCCAGCAGTCCCTACAGACAGCGGGTGGGGCCGGGTACCGGGGAGCTGTTTTTT.